The 16 T cell receptor beta chains listed next were all sequenced from one sample in a study of metastatic and nonmetastatic thyroid tumors. Prior to thyroid surgery, none of the patients had received any treatment. TCRdb recomputed clones from the PCR reads via MiXCR. The sample has 30,000 to 35,000 clones; roughly 22% are singletons. Sequencing input: tumor tissue. The receptors here all came from a male donor with papillary thyroid cancer or a benign thyroid nodule (not recorded which). Some clones in this sample may be carry-over from other donors' samples.

This clone occurred a few times. Other DNA sequences from this sample encode an identical CDR3 as well. The V call is TRBV20-1, the J call TRBJ2-2; 8 nucleotides align to TRBD2. Germline trimming cut 6 bases from V and 5 bases from J; bases unmatched to any gene: 5. Germline CDR1 reads DFQATT; CDR2 reads SNEGSKA (reference sequence). The CDR3 runs to 13 residues. The CDR3 DNA sequence: TGCAGTGCCCCAAGCGGGAGTACCGGGGAGCTGTTTTTT. Protein sequence: CSAPSGSTGELFF.

By frequency in the sample, this clone is medium-sized. J is TRBJ2-7 and V is TRBV7-2, with D possibly called TRBD1 or TRBD2 (5 bases each). Germline V gene sequence: CDR1 SGHTA, CDR2 FQGNSA. This CDR3 spans 14 amino acids. Trimming shortened V by 4 bases and J by 6 bases, and 16 bases separated the two germline ends. CDR3 sequence: CASSSSRVLGEQYF. In DNA, the CDR3 is TGTGCCAGCAGCTCTAGCAGGGTCCTGGGCGAGCAGTACTTC.

As for this clone: The missing conserved phenylalanine or tryptophan at the end of this CDR3 makes a read error likely. V and J are TRBV5-1 and TRBJ2-1; no clear D gene. Germline V CDR1 and CDR2: SGHRS, YFSETQ. This CDR3 has 17 residues. V was pared by 2 bases and J by 7 bases, with 22 bases between. Here the CDR3 reads CASSFTVKVLAYNEQFL. The CDR3 coding sequence is TGCGCCAGCAGCTTCACAGTCAAGGTATTGGCTTATAATGAGCAGTTCCTC.

This clone was counted at least ten times. J is TRBJ2-5 and V is TRBV30; no definite D call. Trimming took off 2 bases at V and 5 bases at J, with 18 bases between the two ends. This CDR3 has 15 amino acids. Germline values: CDR1 GTSNPN, CDR2 SVGIG (reference sequence). CDR3 DNA: TGTGCCTGGAGTTTAAGCCCCTCAAAGACGGAGACCCAGTACTTC. Encoded protein: CAWSLSPSKTETQYF.

This clone came up many times. The J gene is TRBJ1-2, the V gene TRBV12-3 or TRBV12-4; no clear D gene. Between the trimmed V and J ends, which lost 0 bases and 9 bases, there was a span of 11 bases. The CDR3 length is 13 residues. The CDR3 here is CASSLALTSRYTF. The CDR3 nucleotides are TGTGCCAGCAGTTTAGCGCTAACATCCCGCTACACCTTC.

This clone was detected ten times or more. V is TRBV28 and J is TRBJ2-1, with a possible D match to TRBD1 (5 bases). Trimming took off 4 bases at V and 0 bases at J, with 16 bases between the two ends. From germline, CDR1 is MDHEN and CDR2 SYDVKM. The CDR3 is 17 residues long. The CDR3: CASSSPAGIGSYNEQFF. As DNA, the CDR3 is TGTGCCAGCAGTTCCCCAGCAGGGATCGGCTCCTACAATGAGCAGTTCTTC.

In its sample, this clone was seen many times. The gene calls are TRBV25-1 and TRBJ2-5; D is possibly TRBD2 (5 bases). The CDR3 spans 12 residues. CDR1 is MGHDK and CDR2 is SYGVNS in the germline V gene. V was shortened by 4 bases and J by 4 bases, with 7 bases between the two germline ends. The CDR3 here is CASSVRGETQYF. In DNA, the CDR3 is TGTGCCAGCAGTGTTCGGGGAGAGACCCAGTACTTC.

This clone ranks as medium-sized (0.01 to 0.1%). The gene calls are TRBV6-1 and TRBJ1-6; weak D call: TRBD1 (5 bases). V was cut by 2 bases and J by 6 bases, with 5 bases left in between. Germline V CDR1 and CDR2: MNHNS, SASEGT. The CDR3 has 13 residues. CDR3 residues: CASSEQGNSPLHF. The CDR3, as DNA: TGTGCCAGCAGTGAACAGGGTAATTCACCCCTCCACTTT.

This clone has more than one count but fewer than ten. V is TRBV6-2 or TRBV6-3 and J is TRBJ2-7; 8 nucleotides agree with TRBD1. The V gene's germline CDR1 is MNHEY and CDR2 SVGEGT. With 2 bases clipped from V and 3 bases from J, the junction kept 3 bases outside the gene matches. CDR3 length: 14 amino acids. CDR3 amino acids: CASSYRDRNYEQYF. CDR3 bases: TGTGCCAGCAGTTACCGGGACAGGAACTACGAGCAGTACTTC.

The V call is TRBV9, the J call TRBJ2-7; D gene unclear. CDR1 and CDR2 (germline): SGDLS, YYNGEE. V lost 4 bases and J lost 2, with 10 bases in between. The CDR3 extends over 13 amino acids. CDR3 nucleotides: TGTGCCAGCAGCACTGACGGCACCTACGAGCAGTACTTC. Its protein is CASSTDGTYEQYF.

This clone has a handful of counts. The DNA of the CDR3 is TGTGCAAGAAGTTGGGCCCACGGGGAGCAGTTCTTC. It translates to CARSWAHGEQFF. The chain uses TRBV6-2 or TRBV6-3 and TRBJ2-1, with D unresolved. The V gene's germline CDR1 is MNHEY and CDR2 SVGEGT. The CDR3 runs 12 residues.

Of note for this clone: The junction departs from germline at one end; a sequencing error may be responsible. The chain couples TRBV28 to TRBJ2-5, with D perhaps given as TRBD1 or TRBD2 (5 bases each). Germline CDR1 is MDHEN and CDR2 is SYDVKM. This CDR3 has 15 amino acids. In DNA form, the CDR3 reads TGTGCCAGCAGTTTACGTGGGGGACCACAAGAGACCCGGTACTTC. Translated, it gives CASSLRGGPQETRYF.

The V call is TRBV18, the J call TRBJ1-1; 7 positions agree with TRBD1. The V and J ends lost 5 bases and 0 bases, in that order; junction bases with no gene match: 9. There are 16 residues in the CDR3. Per the germline V gene, CDR1 is KGHSH and CDR2 is LQKENI. The CDR3 nucleotides are TGTGCCAGCTCAAAAGGGACAGATGGGATGAACACTGAAGCTTTCTTT. It specifies CASSKGTDGMNTEAFF.

This clone was recorded many times. The chain joins TRBV11-2 to TRBJ1-3; D is possibly TRBD1 (5 bases). Germline assignment: CDR1 SGHAT and CDR2 FQNNGV. This CDR3 region has 16 residues. Trimming cost V 4 bases and J 7 bases, with 20 bases left between them. This CDR3 is CASSSPEWQGRNTIYF. For the CDR3, the DNA is TGTGCCAGCAGCTCTCCGGAGTGGCAGGGAAGGAACACCATATATTTT.

This clone was recorded a few times. The CDR3 DNA is TGTGCCAGCAGCCAAGAGGGCCGGTCGCCAGGGGTTTTGAGCTCTGGAAACACCATATATTTT. Translating it yields CASSQEGRSPGVLSSGNTIYF. The chain employs TRBV4-2 and TRBJ1-3; D perhaps matches TRBD1 (6 bases). The V end lost 0 bases, the J end lost 0 bases, and 24 bases lay between the germline ends. Germline assignment: CDR1 LGHNA and CDR2 YNFKEQ. The CDR3 has 21 residues.

The gene calls are TRBV11-2 and TRBJ2-2; 8 bases line up with TRBD1. The CDR3 is made up of 17 amino acids. CDR1 and CDR2 from the germline V gene are SGHAT and FQNNGV. The trim removed 0 bases at V and 6 bases at J, leaving 9 bases unmatched. CDR3 residues: CASSLEPQGAISGELFF. In nucleotides, the CDR3 is TGTGCCAGCAGCTTAGAGCCCCAGGGGGCTATTTCCGGGGAGCTGTTTTTT.